One sample yielded the 15 T cell receptor beta chains listed below, sequenced in a study of CD8 T cells in ankylosing spondylitis. TCRdb called the 5' RACE reads again in MiXCR, with one record for every CDR3 protein. Here the sample spans 200,000 to 300,000 distinct CDR3 sequences, 10% to 13% being singletons. The sample comprised blood, either unsorted or a sorted T cell fraction (not recorded which). The receptors were sampled from a male donor with ankylosing spondylitis or in good health (not recorded which).

This clonotype was seen only once. This clone may be a read error of a much larger clone one base away. J is TRBJ2-2 and V is TRBV12-3 or TRBV12-4; possible D gene TRBD1, 6 bases. The CDR3 is 14 amino acids. The CDR3 DNA follows: TGTACCACCTGGACCGCAGGGGTGGGCGGGGAGCTGTTTTTT. It is translated as CTTWTAGVGGELFF.

This clonotype was seen a handful of times. The V call is TRBV7-2, the J call TRBJ2-1, with D possibly matching TRBD1 (5 bases). Germline V lookup: CDR1 SGHTA, CDR2 FQGNSA. The CDR3 is 15 amino acids. V was pared by 5 bases and J by 6 bases, with 17 bases between. The CDR3 sequence: CASSRPVGVANEQFF. DNA for the CDR3: TGTGCCAGCAGCCGGCCGGTAGGGGTGGCCAATGAGCAGTTCTTC.

This clonotype was seen repeatedly, ten times or more. The chain carries TRBV29-1 and TRBJ2-7, with D possibly being TRBD1 (6 bases). The CDR3 totals 14 residues. V was trimmed by 4 bases and J by 7 bases, leaving 20 bases between them. Germline V gene data show CDR1 as SQVTM and CDR2 as ANQGSEA. Here the CDR3 reads CSVVLRTEYDEQYF. CDR3 DNA: TGCAGCGTTGTTTTAAGGACAGAGTACGATGAGCAGTACTTC.

J is TRBJ2-5 and V is TRBV7-2; 7 bases match TRBD2. The CDR3 consists of 14 residues. The germline gives CDR1 SGHTA, CDR2 FQGNSA. Germline trimming cut 4 bases from V and 5 bases from J; bases unmatched to any gene: 7. The CDR3 region is CASSSPSGGETQYF. CDR3 bases: TGTGCCAGCAGCTCCCCCTCCGGGGGGGAGACCCAGTACTTC.

This clonotype came up once. The rearrangement links TRBV7-2 to TRBJ1-2; 10 bases agree with TRBD1. Germline-derived CDR1 and CDR2 are SGHTA and FQGNSA. V was pared by 1 base and J by 9 bases, with 2 bases of the junction left unmatched. The CDR3 has 13 residues. The CDR3 protein is CASSLGTGGSYTF. CDR3 in DNA: TGTGCCAGCAGCTTAGGGACAGGGGGGAGCTACACCTTC.

This clonotype was seen ten or more times. J is TRBJ2-7 and V is TRBV20-1; 8 positions agree with TRBD2. The germline V gene has CDR1 DFQATT and CDR2 SNEGSKA (reference sequence). The CDR3 has 14 residues. Unmatched junction bases numbered 7, after V lost 2 bases and J lost 4 bases. DNA for the CDR3: TGCAGTGCTAGATGGGGCAGCGGGGGATACGAGCAGTACTTC. Its protein is CSARWGSGGYEQYF.

This clonotype was seen repeatedly, ten times or more. The chain has TRBV30 and TRBJ1-5; no clear D gene. The length of the CDR3 is 14 residues. From germline, CDR1 is GTSNPN and CDR2 SVGIG (reference sequence). With 3 bases removed from V and 2 bases from J, the gap between germline ends came to 11 bases. CDR3 region: CAWSLEAGNQPQHF. The CDR3 bases are TGTGCCTGGAGCCTAGAGGCCGGCAATCAGCCCCAGCATTTT.

This clonotype has a handful of counts. A junction boundary mismatches the germline segment, possibly from a read error. The chain has TRBV7-2 and TRBJ2-1; perhaps TRBD1 as D (6 bases). The germline V gene encodes CDR1 SGHTA and CDR2 FQGNSA. The CDR3 extends over 15 amino acids. The CDR3 DNA follows: TGTGCCAGCAGCAGCCGCCGACAGGCCTCCCCAATTCGCGTCTTC. Translating gives CASSSRRQASPIRVF. The whole variable domain, filled in from reference TRBV7-2 and TRBJ2-1, reads GAGVSQSPSNKVTEKGKDVELRCDPISGHTALYWYRQSLGQGLEFLIYFQGNSAPDKSGLPSDRFSAERTGGSVSTLTIQRTQQEDSAVYLCASSSRRQASPIRVFGPGTRLTVL.

This clonotype has ten or more counts. The V and J genes are TRBV10-3 and TRBJ2-5; D uncertain. V was shortened by 4 bases and J by 2 bases, with 8 bases between the two germline ends. The CDR3 is made up of 13 amino acids. In germline, CDR1 is ENHRY, CDR2 SYGVKD. CDR3 loop: CAISGGFQETQYF. The CDR3 coding sequence is TGTGCCATCAGTGGAGGATTTCAAGAGACCCAGTACTTC.

At least ten counts were recorded for this clonotype. This chain joins TRBV5-1 and TRBJ2-7; TRBD1 matches at 7 bases. This CDR3 is 16 amino acids long. Germline CDR1 is SGHRS and CDR2 is YFSETQ. Unmatched junction bases numbered 8, after V lost 2 bases and J lost 0 bases. Here the CDR3 DNA reads TGCGCCAGCAGCTTTACAGGGGCTCTCCCCTCCTACGAGCAGTACTTC. Protein product: CASSFTGALPSYEQYF. Filled out from reference TRBV5-1 and TRBJ2-7, the complete variable domain reads KAGVTQTPRYLIKTRGQQVTLSCSPISGHRSVSWYQQTPGQGLQFLFEYFSETQRNKGNFPGRFSGRQFSNSRSEMNVSTLELGDSALYLCASSFTGALPSYEQYFGPGTRLTVT.

As to this clonotype: A single base separates this from a much larger clone, so it may be a read error. V gene TRBV6-6 combines with J gene TRBJ1-4, with 7 nucleotides matching TRBD1. CDR3 length: 12 residues. Germline V CDR1 and CDR2: MNHNY, SVGAGI (reference sequence). The chain's CDR3 is CAGSEGTAGLFF. The CDR3 nucleotides are TGTGCCGGCAGCGAGGGGACAGCAGGACTGTTTTTT.

Concerning this clonotype: A read error may be the cause here, since a much bigger clone is one base away. DNA of the CDR3: TGTGCCAGCAAGGTCTGGCGGGGGGCCCTCATAGATACGCAGTATTTT. It codes for CASKVWRGALIDTQYF. The V and J genes are TRBV2 and TRBJ2-3; 8 bases map to TRBD2. This CDR3 has 16 amino acids. Per germline, CDR1 SNHLY and CDR2 FYNNEI. V shed 7 bases and J 5 bases; nucleotides not matched to a gene: 14.

This clonotype was observed many times. This chain joins TRBV5-1 and TRBJ1-6; D is perhaps TRBD1 (6 bases). Germline CDR1 is SGHRS and CDR2 is YFSETQ. Trimming took off 4 bases at V and 13 bases at J, with 15 bases between the two ends. This CDR3 comprises 13 residues. CDR3 sequence: CASSEVQGQPLHF. Written as DNA, the CDR3 is TGCGCCAGCAGCGAGGTTCAGGGGCAGCCCCTCCACTTT.

The chain has TRBV5-8 and TRBJ2-2; 8 bases fit TRBD1. V dropped 0 bases and J dropped 5; count of bases not matched to a gene: 6. Looked up from germline, CDR1 is SGHTS and CDR2 is YDEGEE. This CDR3 is built from 16 residues. The CDR3 sequence: CASSLASDRGTGELFF. The CDR3 nucleotides are TGTGCCAGCAGCTTGGCCTCCGACAGGGGAACCGGGGAGCTGTTTTTT.

This clonotype was observed at least ten times. The chain has TRBV6-1 and TRBJ2-2; 12 bases are a match to TRBD2. This CDR3 comprises 18 residues. With 4 bases clipped from V and 7 bases from J, the junction kept 13 bases outside the gene matches. Germline CDR1 and CDR2: MNHNS and SASEGT. The CDR3 sequence: CASSASVLAGGGGGELFF. Here the CDR3 DNA reads TGTGCCAGCAGTGCATCGGTTCTAGCGGGAGGGGGAGGCGGGGAGCTGTTTTTT.